A single sample is the source of the 17 T cell receptor beta chains below, sequenced in a study of T cells in Graves' hyperthyroidism and ophthalmopathy. RNA transcripts gave rise to amplified TCR beta CDR3 regions. During a first-round RT-PCR of the TCR CDR3, the HTBI primer set was used. TCRdb recomputed calls from the multiplex PCR reads with MiXCR, one row per CDR3 protein. The data contain around 300,000 distinct CDR3 sequences, approximately 18% of them singletons. The material sequenced was blood. These receptors were collected from a man in his forties or fifties with Graves' ophthalmopathy.

This clonotype was counted between two and nine times. V gene TRBV12-3 or TRBV12-4 combines with J gene TRBJ2-1; TRBD1 or TRBD2 may be the D gene (5 bases each). With 5 bases removed from V and 8 bases from J, the gap between germline ends came to 16 bases. The CDR3 has 14 amino acids. CDR3 in amino acids: CASSGGGGFDEQFF. Here the CDR3 DNA reads TGTGCCAGCAGTGGGGGTGGCGGGTTCGATGAGCAGTTCTTC.

This clonotype was observed at least ten times. The chain carries TRBV2 and TRBJ2-1; 12 nucleotides align to TRBD2. CDR3 length equals 16 residues. After removal of 5 bases from V and 5 bases from J, the junction contained 7 bases not matched to a gene. CDR1 is SNHLY and CDR2 is FYNNEI in the germline V gene. The chain's CDR3 is CASSPSGRAGHNEQFF. For the CDR3, the DNA is TGTGCCAGCAGTCCTAGCGGGAGGGCTGGACACAATGAGCAGTTCTTC.

The rearrangement links TRBV5-1 to TRBJ2-2; 7 bases agree with TRBD1. CDR1 and CDR2 from the germline V gene are SGHRS and YFSETQ. The CDR3 has 14 amino acids. V shed 5 bases, J shed 3 bases, and the junction held 4 bases outside the gene matches. Here the CDR3 reads CASRTGDYTGELFF. The DNA of the CDR3 is TGCGCCAGCAGAACAGGGGATTACACCGGGGAGCTGTTTTTT.

V gene TRBV15 combines with J gene TRBJ1-6, with a tentative D call TRBD1 (5 bases). V was trimmed by 3 bases and J by 5 bases, leaving 5 bases between them. This CDR3 spans 13 amino acids. Germline loops: CDR1 LNHNV, CDR2 YYDKDF (reference sequence). This chain's CDR3 is CATSRGDNSPLHF. For the CDR3, the DNA is TGTGCCACCAGCAGGGGGGATAATTCACCCCTCCACTTT.

This clonotype was found many times. This chain connects TRBV5-1 to TRBJ2-1; D unresolved. Germline V gives CDR1 SGHRS, CDR2 YFSETQ. CDR3 length: 14 residues. V was clipped by 1 base and J by 0 bases, with 5 bases between them. CDR3 in amino acids: CASSLSSSYNEQFF. For the CDR3, the DNA is TGCGCCAGCAGCTTGAGTAGCTCCTACAATGAGCAGTTCTTC.

This clonotype was counted at least ten times. The chain is built from TRBV7-9 and TRBJ2-1; 9 bases line up with TRBD1. The CDR3 loop spans 16 amino acids. The junction had 8 bases not matched to a gene; V was cut back by 5 bases and J by 3 bases. Germline V gene data show CDR1 as SEHNR and CDR2 as FQNEAQ (reference sequence). The CDR3 DNA is TGTGCCAGCAGCATCTCCGGGACAGGGCTCTACAATGAGCAGTTCTTC. It is translated as CASSISGTGLYNEQFF.

V is TRBV6-1 and J is TRBJ2-2; D uncertain. V lost 10 bases, J lost 5 bases, and 17 bases lay in between. The CDR3 sequence is 14 residues long. The V gene's germline CDR1 is MNHNS and CDR2 SASEGT. The CDR3 DNA sequence: TGTGCCACTAGAATGACAATGACTACCGGGGAGCTGTTTTTT. Residues: CATRMTMTTGELFF.

This clonotype was seen ten or more times. The genes are TRBV27 and TRBJ2-3; 11 nucleotides align to TRBD2. Germline V CDR1 and CDR2: MNHEY, SMNVEV (reference sequence). CDR3 length equals 15 residues. J was trimmed by 8 bases and V by 5 bases; bases with no gene match: 9. The DNA of the CDR3 is TGTGCCAGCAGTCCCGGGACTAGCGGAGCGGGTACGCAGTATTTT. Its translation is CASSPGTSGAGTQYF.

This clonotype was detected many times. This chain links TRBV4-1 with TRBJ2-7; 10 nucleotides align to TRBD1. Losses at the gene ends were 1 base for V and 5 bases for J; bases not matched to a gene: 2. Per germline, CDR1 MGHRA and CDR2 YSYEKL. The CDR3 has 14 residues. For the CDR3, the DNA is TGCGCCAGCAGCCAAGGACAGGGGGCGGACGAGCAGTACTTC. Encoded protein: CASSQGQGADEQYF.

In its sample, this clonotype was seen many times. This sequence joins TRBV6-1 and TRBJ2-5, with 7 positions matching TRBD1. J was trimmed by 4 bases and V by 7 bases; bases with no gene match: 6. The CDR3 loop spans 13 amino acids. Germline V gene lookup returns CDR1 MNHNS and CDR2 SASEGT. The CDR3 DNA reads as TGTGCCAGCAACCGACAGGGACGAGAGACCCAGTACTTC. This gives the protein CASNRQGRETQYF.

This clonotype has a count of ten or more. V is TRBV5-6 and J is TRBJ1-5, with 8 positions matching TRBD1. The CDR3 length is 15 residues. V trimming: 4 bases; J trimming: 1 base; junction bases outside the gene matches: 4. Germline V gene lookup returns CDR1 SGHDT and CDR2 YYEEEE. In DNA form, the CDR3 reads TGTGCCAGCAGCCGACAGGGGACGAGCAATCAGCCCCAGCATTTT. It translates to CASSRQGTSNQPQHF.

This clonotype was observed many times. The gene calls are TRBV2 and TRBJ1-4; TRBD1 aligns across 8 bases. Germline V gives CDR1 SNHLY, CDR2 FYNNEI. The CDR3 consists of 15 residues. V shed 7 bases and J 0 bases; nucleotides not matched to a gene: 4. This CDR3 is CASTRGLATNEKLFF. CDR3 sequence (DNA): TGTGCCAGCACCAGGGGGCTTGCAACTAATGAAAAACTGTTTTTT.

This rearrangement joins TRBV19 to TRBJ2-3; 8 nucleotides agree with TRBD1. Germline loops: CDR1 LNHDA, CDR2 SQIVND (reference sequence). Trimming cost V 4 bases and J 1 base; bases outside gene matches: 4. CDR3 length: 15 residues. The CDR3 reads CASSKTGAGTDTQYF. CDR3 DNA sequence: TGTGCCAGTAGTAAGACAGGGGCCGGCACAGATACGCAGTATTTT. The full variable domain, with the rest looked up from reference TRBV19 and TRBJ2-3, is DGGITQSPKYLFRKEGQNVTLSCEQNLNHDAMYWYRQDPGQGLRLIYYSQIVNDFQKGDIAEGYSVSREKKESFPLTVTSAQKNPTAFYLCASSKTGAGTDTQYFGPGTRLTVL.

This clonotype occurred a few times. The junction does not match germline at one end; this may be a read error. The rearrangement links TRBV9 to TRBJ2-7, with TRBD2 matching over 7 bases. This CDR3 has 16 residues. Germline V gene lookup returns CDR1 SGDLS and CDR2 YYNGEE. The CDR3 nucleotides are TGTGCTAGCAGCGTATGGGCGGAGGGAGGGCCGGGCGAGCAGTACTTC. Translating it yields CASSVWAEGGPGEQYF. Full variable domain (remainder filled in from reference TRBV9 and TRBJ2-7): DSGVTQTPKHLITATGQRVTLRCSPRSGDLSVYWYQQSLDQGLQFLIQYYNGEERAKGNILERFSAQQFPDLHSELNLSSLELGDSALYFCASSVWAEGGPGEQYFGPGTRLTVT.

This clonotype showed up just a few times. The chain has TRBV29-1 and TRBJ2-1, with 11 bases fitting TRBD2. Germline CDR1 is SQVTM and CDR2 is ANQGSEA. The trim removed 7 bases at V and 7 bases at J, leaving 6 bases unmatched. The CDR3 is 13 residues long. Here the CDR3 DNA reads TGCAGCGCTGTACTAGCGGGAGCGAATGAGCAGTTCTTC. Translating it yields CSAVLAGANEQFF.

This chain links TRBV10-3 with TRBJ1-2, with a possible D match to TRBD1 (6 bases). CDR3 length: 18 residues. CDR1 and CDR2 from the germline V gene are ENHRY and SYGVKD. With 4 bases removed from V and 2 bases from J, the gap between germline ends came to 23 bases. Here the CDR3 DNA reads TGTGCCATCAGTGTCGACCCTAACAACAGGGAGTGGAACTATGGCTACACCTTC. Residues: CAISVDPNNREWNYGYTF.

The table lists this clonotype with many counts. The CDR3 DNA reads as TGTGCCAGCAGCTTAGTTAGGACTGCTAACTATGGCTACACCTTC. Translated: CASSLVRTANYGYTF. This chain links TRBV11-2 with TRBJ1-2; no clear D. Germline V CDR1 and CDR2: SGHAT, FQNNGV. Trimming took off 1 base at V and 0 bases at J, with 9 bases between the two ends. The CDR3 totals 15 residues.